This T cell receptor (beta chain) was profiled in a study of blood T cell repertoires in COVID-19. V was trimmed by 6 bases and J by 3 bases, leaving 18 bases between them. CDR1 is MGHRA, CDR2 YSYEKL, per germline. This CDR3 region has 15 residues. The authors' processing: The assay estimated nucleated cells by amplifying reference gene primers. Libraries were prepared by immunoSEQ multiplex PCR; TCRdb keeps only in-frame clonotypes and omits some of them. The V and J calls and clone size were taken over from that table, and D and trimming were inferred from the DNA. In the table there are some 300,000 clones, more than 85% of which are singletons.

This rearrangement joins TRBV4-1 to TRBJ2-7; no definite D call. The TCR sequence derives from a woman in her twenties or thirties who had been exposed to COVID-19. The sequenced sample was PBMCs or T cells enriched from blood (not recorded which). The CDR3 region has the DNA TGCGCCAGCAGTTGGCTAGGTGATGCAAGCTACGAGCAGTACTTC. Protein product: CASSWLGDASYEQYF.